This T cell receptor (beta chain) emerged from a study of T cell repertoires in cytomegalovirus infection. In the study overall: Epitope selection comprised recently identified HLA-C-restricted CMV epitopes and well-studied HLA-B-restricted CMV epitopes. It can be stated that public TCR beta signatures indicated CMV infection as well as a matching HLA type.

Germline values: CDR1 MGHRA, CDR2 YSYEKL. V was cut by 4 bases and J by 1 base, with 13 bases left in between. The CDR3 is 15 residues long. On this clonotype itself: Its antigen is unknown.

The study, taken as a whole, reports: CMV-specific TCR beta clonotypes restricted by HLA-C dominated the ex vivo response. Totalled public TCR beta family frequency picked out people who carried CMV plus the relevant HLA.

One entry per CDR3 protein results from TCRdb running MiXCR on the reads. Of fewer than 950,000 distinct CDR3 sequences listed, about 31% are singletons. V and J are TRBV4-1 and TRBJ1-2; TRBD1 is a possible D gene (5 bases). Source: cultured CD8+ T cells from PBMCs, taken from culture after CMV antigen stimulation. The origin of this receptor is a human donor in good health (CMV status not recorded). Some clones in this sample may be carry-over from other donors' samples. DNA for the CDR3: TGCGCCAGCAGCCCCATACAGGAGCTTAACTATGGCTACACCTTC. The encoded protein is CASSPIQELNYGYTF.